The rows below give T cell receptor beta chains drawn from one sample of a study of OX40 agonist ivuxolimab in advanced cancers. Some clones are missing from TCRdb's copy, which holds only in-frame ones; the method was immunoSEQ multiplex PCR. The sample lists 6,000 to 7,000 clones, approximately 80% occurring once. This specimen consisted of CD4+ or CD8+ T cells sorted from blood, obtained in a trial of the OX40 agonist ivuxolimab. These receptors were collected from an adult with an advanced solid tumor such as melanoma, head and neck, liver or kidney cancer. CDR3s include the opening cysteine and the closing phenylalanine or tryptophan. A D gene is named only where the DNA matches it firmly. A clone size is listed for some rows: how often the clone was seen (once, few, many), or a class if it is expanded.

j_call clone_size v_call d_call cdr3_nt cdr3_aa
TRBJ1-2 . TRBV25-1 . TGTGCCAGCAGTGAACTTGGGGCCTATGGCTACACCTTC CASSELGAYGYTF
TRBJ2-5 . TRBV9 . TGTGCCAGCAGCGTAGGGGGGGAGGTGCAGACCCAGTACTTC CASSVGGEVQTQYF
TRBJ2-5 . TRBV7-3 . TGTGCCAGCAGCTCTGACAGCCTTTCCCAGTACTTC CASSSDSLSQYF
TRBJ2-3 few TRBV9 TRBD2 TGTGCCAGCAGCCCTAGCGGGTATAGCACAGATACGCAGTATTTT CASSPSGYSTDTQYF
TRBJ1-6 . TRBV6-5 . TGTGCCAGCCAAACAGGCTATAATTCACCCCTCCACTTT CASQTGYNSPLHF
TRBJ1-4 . TRBV7-9 . TGTGCCAGCAGCTTAGGCCCGGTAGGCGAAAAACTGTTTTTT CASSLGPVGEKLFF
TRBJ2-7 once TRBV7-6 TRBD1 TGTGCCAGCAGCTGGGACAGCTCCTACGAGCAGTACTTC CASSWDSSYEQYF
TRBJ1-1 . TRBV5-5 TRBD1 TGTGCCAGCAGCTTGTATCTGACAGGGACTGAAGCTTTCTTT CASSLYLTGTEAFF
TRBJ2-3 . TRBV5-4 TRBD2 TGTGCCAGCAGCTTTTTAGCGGGGGGGCCAGATACGCAGTATTTT CASSFLAGGPDTQYF
TRBJ1-1 . TRBV4-1 . TGCGCCAGCAGCCAAGATAGCAGGACGGGAGCATGGGTCACTGAAGCTTTCTTT CASSQDSRTGAWVTEAFF
TRBJ1-3 . TRBV6-1 . TGTGCCAGCAGTGAAGGCAGGTTGGGTTTAAGCACCATATATTTT CASSEGRLGLSTIYF
TRBJ2-3 few TRBV4-1 . TGCGCCAGCAGCCAAGTTGCCCCAAGCAGGACCACAGATACGCAGTATTTT CASSQVAPSRTTDTQYF
TRBJ2-7 . TRBV30 . TGTGCTTACGCCGGGATGAACTCCTACGAGCAGTACTTC CAYAGMNSYEQYF
TRBJ1-1 . TRBV7-9 . TGTGCCAGCAGCAACCTGGACAGTTTGAACACTGAAGCTTTCTTT CASSNLDSLNTEAFF
TRBJ1-1 . TRBV19 TRBD1 TGTGCCAGTAGTATAGTCGACAGGGGGAACACTGAAGCTTTCTTT CASSIVDRGNTEAFF
TRBJ2-7 . TRBV7-9 TRBD2 TGTGCCAGCAGCTTGGACGGGGGGGCCTACGAGCAGTACTTC CASSLDGGAYEQYF